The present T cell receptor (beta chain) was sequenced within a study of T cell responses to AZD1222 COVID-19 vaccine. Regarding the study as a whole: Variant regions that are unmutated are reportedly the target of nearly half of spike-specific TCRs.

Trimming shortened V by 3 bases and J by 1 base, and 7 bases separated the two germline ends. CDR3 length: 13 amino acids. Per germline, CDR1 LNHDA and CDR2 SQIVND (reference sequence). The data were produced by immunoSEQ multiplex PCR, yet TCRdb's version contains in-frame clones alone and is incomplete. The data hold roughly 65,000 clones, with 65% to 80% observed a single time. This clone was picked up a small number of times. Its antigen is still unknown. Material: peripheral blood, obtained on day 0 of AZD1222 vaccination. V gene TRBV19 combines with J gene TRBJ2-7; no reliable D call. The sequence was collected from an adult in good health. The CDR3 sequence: CASSIGRSYEQYF. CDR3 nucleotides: TGTGCCAGTAGTATTGGCAGATCCTACGAGCAGTACTTC. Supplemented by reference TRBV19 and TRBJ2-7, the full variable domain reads DGGITQSPKYLFRKEGQNVTLSCEQNLNHDAMYWYRQDPGQGLRLIYYSQIVNDFQKGDIAEGYSVSREKKESFPLTVTSAQKNPTAFYLCASSIGRSYEQYFGPGTRLTVT.